This record looks at one T cell receptor (beta chain) sequence and its context. Its target is unknown. This sample stems from a study of cytomegalovirus exposure and HLA in healthy donors. Findings and caveats of the study: Cytomegalovirus association was assigned to 150 to 200 TCR beta chains.

Sequencing was performed with immunoSEQ multiplex PCR; in TCRdb, only in-frame clones are kept and a portion is missing. This table holds about 150,000 clones, about 88% found once. With 5 bases clipped from V and 4 bases from J, the junction kept 6 bases outside the gene matches. Germline values: CDR1 SGHNT, CDR2 YENEEA. This CDR3 has 15 residues. The specimen was PBMCs. The V and J genes are TRBV11-3 and TRBJ2-3; 10 bases match TRBD2. This sequence originates from a man younger than 35 in good health and CMV-seronegative. The CDR3: CASSHAAGGADTQYF. The CDR3 DNA follows: TGTGCCAGCAGCCACGCAGCGGGGGGGGCAGATACGCAGTATTTT.